This T cell receptor (beta chain) originates from a study of tumor and adjacent non-tumor tissue in lung cancer. Study overall: Histology: about a dozen adenocarcinoma, a couple of squamous cell carcinoma, 1 small cell lung cancer. Patients were aged roughly 30 to 76, about 10 men and roughly 5 women, stage I to III. Study observations and caveats: Shorter survival was associated with higher TCR diversity in tumors. Significantly higher TCR diversity was found in tumor than normal lung.

This sample's RNA came from whole unsorted tissue. This non-tumor lung sample came from over 3 cm beyond the tumor edge. This clonotype has just one count. Its antigen is not known. One end of the junction varies from germline; a read error may be responsible. TCRbeta libraries were built with three rounds of nested PCR, modified from ARM-PCR. Each CDR3 protein gets one entry after TCRdb re-called the multiplex PCR reads with MiXCR. The repertoire holds about 77,000 distinct CDR3 sequences, with over 60% as singletons. CDR1 and CDR2 (germline): MGHRA, YSYEKL. The CDR3 contains 15 residues. The material sequenced was distant non-tumor lung tissue. The TCR was taken from an older man with non-small cell lung cancer. J is TRBJ2-7 and V is TRBV4-1; D uncertain. The CDR3 region is CASSHTTDTYYEQYF. The CDR3 region has the DNA TGTGCCAGCAGCCATACAACAGATACCTACTACGAGCAGTACTTC.